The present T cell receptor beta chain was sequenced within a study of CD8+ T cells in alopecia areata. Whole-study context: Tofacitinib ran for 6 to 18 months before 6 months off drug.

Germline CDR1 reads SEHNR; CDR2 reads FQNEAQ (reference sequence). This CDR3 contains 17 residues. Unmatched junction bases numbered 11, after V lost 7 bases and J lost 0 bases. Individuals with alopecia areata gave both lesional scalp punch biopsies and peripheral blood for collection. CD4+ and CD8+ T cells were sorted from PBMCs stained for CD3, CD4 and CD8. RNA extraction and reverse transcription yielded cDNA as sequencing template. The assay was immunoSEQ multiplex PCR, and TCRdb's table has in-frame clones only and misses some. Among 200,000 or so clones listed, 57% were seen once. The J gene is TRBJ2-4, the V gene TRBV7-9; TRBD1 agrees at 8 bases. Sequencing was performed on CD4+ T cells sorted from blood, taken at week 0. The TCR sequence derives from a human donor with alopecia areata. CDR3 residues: CASIKTGDSLAKNIQYF. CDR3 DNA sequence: TGTGCCAGCATCAAGACAGGGGACTCTCTAGCCAAAAACATTCAGTACTTC.